This T cell receptor beta chain was identified during a study of T-cell reconstitution after alpha-beta-depleted transplantation in children. This clonotype was seen ten or more times. The target antigen is unknown. The CDR3 covers 16 residues. Germline CDR1 SGHRS, CDR2 YFSETQ. V lost 0 bases to trimming and J lost 3 bases; unmatched junction nucleotides: 5. The TCRbeta library incorporated unique molecular identifiers. Each CDR3 protein is one row after TCRdb ran MiXCR on the PCR reads. Of some 190,000 distinct CDR3 sequences listed, roughly 10% are singletons. General study results and limits: Elevated TCRbeta diversity at day 60 was traced, in some patients, to surviving recipient T cells and thymic progenitors. Several hundred graft clones that had expanded were reportedly the source of alpha-beta T cells about two months after transplant. T-cell counts and diversity were attributed mostly to newly produced T cells one year after transplant.

This receptor was taken from a boy under 10 years old with acute myeloid leukemia, due to receive a stem cell transplant. The V call is TRBV5-1, the J call TRBJ2-4; 8 bases line up with TRBD1. The material was PBMCs, obtained before TCRalphabeta/CD19-depleted stem cell transplant. As DNA, the CDR3 is TGCGCCAGCAGCTTGGAACCTACAGGGGGCAAAAACATTCAGTACTTC. Its protein is CASSLEPTGGKNIQYF. The full variable domain, in which reference TRBV5-1 and TRBJ2-4 provide the parts outside the CDR3, is KAGVTQTPRYLIKTRGQQVTLSCSPISGHRSVSWYQQTPGQGLQFLFEYFSETQRNKGNFPGRFSGRQFSNSRSEMNVSTLELGDSALYLCASSLEPTGGKNIQYFGAGTRLSVL.